A selection of T cell receptor beta chains follows, all from one sample in a study of blood T cell repertoires in COVID-19. This table comes from immunoSEQ multiplex PCR, and its TCRdb copy is limited to in-frame clones, with some not included. The data show some 270,000 clones, around 83% seen once. The sequenced material came from peripheral blood. These TCRs come from a woman in her thirties or forties who had recovered from COVID-19. Both conserved end residues are part of each CDR3. D genes are given only for firm matches. Clone size appears in some rows only: once, few, many, or a class for an expanded clone.

CASSQTGFRFF,TGTGCCAGCAGCCAAACAGGTTTTCGGTTCTTC,TRBJ2-1,.,.,TRBV7-9
CSAEGFYEQYF,TGCAGTGCGGAGGGGTTCTACGAGCAGTACTTC,TRBJ2-7,.,once,TRBV20-1
CATSRGSTGEETQYF,TGTGCCACCAGCAGAGGATCGACAGGAGAAGAGACCCAGTACTTC,TRBJ2-5,.,.,TRBV15
CASSPPGQGSNEQFF,TGTGCCAGCAGCCCCCCGGGACAGGGCAGTAATGAGCAGTTCTTC,TRBJ2-1,TRBD1,.,TRBV7-9
CASGGTANTEAFF,TGCGCCAGCGGGGGGACAGCAAACACTGAAGCTTTCTTT,TRBJ1-1,TRBD1,.,TRBV5-1
CASTQGGTYNEQFF,TGTGCCAGTACCCAGGGCGGTACCTACAATGAGCAGTTCTTC,TRBJ2-1,.,.,TRBV6-5
CASRDRGHGYTF,TGTGCCAGCAGGGACAGGGGGCATGGCTACACCTTC,TRBJ1-2,TRBD1,once,TRBV2
CAWRARGFQETQYF,TGTGCCTGGAGGGCCAGGGGGTTCCAAGAGACCCAGTACTTC,TRBJ2-5,TRBD1,.,TRBV30
CAWRYSFGTQYF,TGTGCCTGGAGGTATAGCTTCGGTACGCAGTATTTT,TRBJ2-3,.,.,TRBV30
CSASSGYTF,TGCAGTGCTAGCTCCGGCTACACCTTC,TRBJ1-2,.,.,TRBV20-1
CASSSSGTGENIQYF,TGCGCCAGCAGCTCTTCCGGGACAGGAGAAAACATTCAGTACTTC,TRBJ2-4,TRBD1,.,TRBV5-1
CASSEARGVRAFF,TGTGCCAGCAGTGAAGCTCGAGGCGTGCGGGCTTTCTTT,TRBJ1-1,.,.,TRBV6-1
CASGLYTDTQYF,TGTGCCAGCGGACTATACACAGATACGCAGTATTTT,TRBJ2-3,.,.,TRBV2
CAISGRAGGQSEQYF,TGTGCCATCAGTGGACGAGCGGGGGGGCAATCCGAGCAGTACTTC,TRBJ2-7,TRBD2,.,TRBV10-3
CASGLGETQYF,TGTGCCAGTGGGCTTGGGGAGACCCAGTACTTC,TRBJ2-5,.,.,TRBV2
CASSETSGGKVTQYF,TGTGCCAGCAGCGAGACTAGCGGGGGAAAAGTGACCCAGTACTTC,TRBJ2-5,TRBD2,.,TRBV5-4
CSASYRGSNQPQHF,TGCAGTGCTAGTTATAGGGGGAGCAATCAGCCCCAGCATTTT,TRBJ1-5,.,.,TRBV20-1
CATKPQGADTEAFF,TGTGCCACGAAGCCCCAGGGGGCTGACACTGAAGCTTTCTTT,TRBJ1-1,TRBD1,.,TRBV11-2
CASKGWTGRNEKLFF,TGTGCCAGCAAAGGTTGGACAGGTCGGAATGAAAAACTGTTTTTT,TRBJ1-4,TRBD1,.,TRBV28
CASSLSPGQGLVGELFF,TGTGCCAGCAGCTTAAGCCCGGGACAGGGATTGGTCGGGGAGCTGTTTTTT,TRBJ2-2,TRBD1,.,TRBV5-6